This TCR beta chain originates from a study of blood T cell repertoires in COVID-19. Study as a whole: Material from acute and convalescent COVID-19 was sourced from the United States, Italy and Spain.

Data came from immunoSEQ multiplex PCR; TCRdb stores just in-frame clones and leaves some out. The sample comprises fewer than 250,000 clones, approximately 90% of which are singletons, and roughly 0.7% rests with the top ten. Material: peripheral blood. The source of this sequence is a man aged 40-55 years with acute or convalescent COVID-19.

The CDR3 DNA follows: TGTGCCAGCAGCTTGTCCGGGGGTTCACCCCTCCACTTT. Its protein product is CASSLSGGSPLHF. This rearrangement joins TRBV5-4 to TRBJ1-6, with a weak D call TRBD1 (5 bases). Deletions cut 1 base from V and 9 bases from J, with 8 bases between. The V gene's germline CDR1 is SGHNT and CDR2 YYREEE (reference sequence). The CDR3 consists of 13 residues.